The clone carrying this T cell receptor beta chain appeared a single time. Its antigen remains unidentified. TCRdb's table, derived via immunoSEQ multiplex PCR, lists solely in-frame clones and lacks some. The sample includes nearly 50,000 clones, about 90% of them seen just once. V was clipped by 0 bases and J by 4 bases, with 4 bases between them. CDR1 is MGHRA, CDR2 YSYEKL, per germline. CDR3 length equals 12 residues. The source of the sample is a study of OX40 agonist ivuxolimab in advanced cancers. Findings and caveats of the study: Within 6 weeks, CD4+ and CD8+ blood T cells expanded clonally at 0.1 to 3.0 mg/kg. Certain nonresponders additionally had low normalized T-cell clonal expansion.

The chain uses TRBV4-1 and TRBJ2-7; D uncertain. The sample consisted of CD4+ or CD8+ T cells sorted from blood, taken in a trial of the OX40 agonist ivuxolimab. The receptor comes from an adult with an advanced solid tumor such as melanoma, head and neck, liver or kidney cancer. This CDR3 reads CASSQDPYEQYF. The CDR3, as DNA: TGCGCCAGCAGCCAAGACCCTTACGAGCAGTACTTC.